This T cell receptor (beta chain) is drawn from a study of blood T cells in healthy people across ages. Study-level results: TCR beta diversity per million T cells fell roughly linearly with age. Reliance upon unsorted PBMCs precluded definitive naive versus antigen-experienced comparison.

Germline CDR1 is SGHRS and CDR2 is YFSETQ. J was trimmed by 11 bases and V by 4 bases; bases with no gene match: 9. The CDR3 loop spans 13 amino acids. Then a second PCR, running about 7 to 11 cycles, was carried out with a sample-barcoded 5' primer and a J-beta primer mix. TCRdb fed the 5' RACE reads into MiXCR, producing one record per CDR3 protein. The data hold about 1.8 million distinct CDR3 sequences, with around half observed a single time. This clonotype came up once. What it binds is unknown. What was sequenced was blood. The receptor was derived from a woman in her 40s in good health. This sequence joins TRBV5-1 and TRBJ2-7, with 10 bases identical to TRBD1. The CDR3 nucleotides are TGCGCCAGCAGCCCAGGGACAGGGGTTTCGGAGTACTTC. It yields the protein CASSPGTGVSEYF.